This TCR beta chain appears in the sequencing data of a study of blood T cell repertoires in COVID-19. Study summary: T cells, B-cell-depleted T cells, or PBMCs provided the cDNA or gDNA that served as material.

Assay: immunoSEQ multiplex PCR; the TCRdb copy retains only in-frame clones and omits some. The repertoire holds roughly 200,000 clones, more than 70% seen once, with about 4% in the top ten. V was pared by 1 base and J by 0 bases, with 7 bases between. The germline gives CDR1 SGHVS, CDR2 FQNEAQ. This CDR3 contains 15 residues. The V and J genes are TRBV7-8 and TRBJ2-1, with D unresolved. The sequencing sample was made of peripheral blood. This receptor was obtained from a woman younger than 45 with acute or convalescent COVID-19. CDR3 loop: CASSLDHSSYNEQFF. As DNA, the CDR3 is TGTGCCAGCAGCTTAGATCACAGCTCCTACAATGAGCAGTTCTTC.